This T cell receptor beta chain was identified during a study of CD8 T cells in Susac syndrome (dated by TCRdb to about 2019). About the full investigation: Among the Susac syndrome patients who were sequenced, clinically active disease was present in six and clinical remission was observed in roughly eight. Whether CD8+ T cell activation and differentiation in Susac syndrome was antigen driven was tested using repertoire sequencing. The clonality of the CD8+ T cell repertoire was compared across over 10 healthy donors, some 14 Susac syndrome patients and about 15 multiple sclerosis patients. At blood withdrawal, Susac syndrome patients were either therapy-naive, taking corticosteroids (in some cases with IVIg as well), or taking IVIg alone.

Overall study outcomes, separate from this receptor: Around 15 Susac-specific public clones were identified in the total CD8+ repertoire, and four to six Susac-specific public clones were identified in the CD8+ TEMRA repertoire. Susac syndrome CD8+ repertoires showed clonal expansion, highest in CD8+ TEMRA cells and greater in clinically active than remitting patients. The study acknowledged that relatively few individuals were included in the TCR sequencing and HLA analysis.

In the case of this clonotype: Its binding antigen is unknown. No base-level quality is on record; no much larger clone is a single base apart.

From the cysteine up to the phenylalanine, the CDR3 has a length of 14 residues. Of the read, only the CDR3 DNA is kept; its 42 bases are in frame from base 1. The CDR1 and CDR2 encoded by the germline V gene are SGHAT and FQNNGV. V loses 4 bases, J loses 5 bases, and the germline ends lie 12 bases apart. Peripheral blood CD8+ and CD4+ T cells from healthy donors, Susac syndrome patients and multiple sclerosis patients were profiled by high-throughput TCR beta sequencing. The Susac syndrome patients fulfilled recently defined diagnostic criteria for definite or probable disease. Bulk CD8+ and CD4+ T cells were purified by magnetic negative isolation, whereas CD8+ TEMRA cells were enriched by FACS. Blood was collected in EDTA tubes and processed within 24 hours, with PBMCs isolated through density gradient centrifugation. PBMCs destined for TCR sequencing were cryopreserved in liquid nitrogen and later thawed in a 37 °C water bath. The sorted or isolated CD4+, CD8+ and CD8+ TEMRA cells had a purity of 90% or higher.

RNA was extracted using the RNeasy kit, and roughly 0.45 to 1 microgram was reverse transcribed with random hexamers. The immunoSEQ multiplex PCR assay, which covers 54 Vbeta and 13 Jbeta segments, was used to amplify TCR beta CDR3 regions. PCR amplification bias was corrected using a synthetic template baseline for primer optimization and computational correction. The authors processed their data as follows. Only productive sequences were kept, with reads annotated to V, D and J genes according to IMGT and analyzed in immunoSEQ Analyzer. Clonality was calculated as one minus the Shannon entropy normalized by log2 of the number of productive unique sequences. For each patient and control, public and private clones were evaluated among the 100 most prevalent clones. Clones were defined as Susac-specific if absent from the healthy and MS cohorts, from 1052 published viral clones and from other ImmuneACCESS disease sequences. The raw public data were reprocessed by TCRdb itself: fastp quality trimming at Q25, MiXCR clonotype calling, in-frame beta chains only. Here each entry gathers all rows of one CDR3 protein and keeps the most common genes and DNA. The V and J calls and clone size come from TCRdb's table, not from the authors' own analysis. This sample comprises some 200,000 distinct CDR3 sequences, just under 95% of them detected only once. 0.15% to 0.2% of the sample comes from the top ten.

Recombination linked TRBV11-2 to TRBJ2-1, and the D gene may be TRBD1, 5 bases matching. The source material was CD8+ T cells from PBMCs. The receptor's source is a human donor with Susac syndrome. The DNA sequence is TGTGCCAGCAGCTACCATCTGACAGACAATGAGCAGTTCTTC. This translates into CASSYHLTDNEQFF. Reference TRBV11-2 and TRBJ2-1 proteins supply the regions before and after the CDR3; the full variable domain is: EAGVAQSPRYKIIEKRQSVAFWCNPISGHATLYWYQQILGQGPKLLIQFQNNGVVDDSQLPKDRFSAERLKGVDSTLKIQPAKLEDSAVYLCASSYHLTDNEQFFGPGTRLTVL.